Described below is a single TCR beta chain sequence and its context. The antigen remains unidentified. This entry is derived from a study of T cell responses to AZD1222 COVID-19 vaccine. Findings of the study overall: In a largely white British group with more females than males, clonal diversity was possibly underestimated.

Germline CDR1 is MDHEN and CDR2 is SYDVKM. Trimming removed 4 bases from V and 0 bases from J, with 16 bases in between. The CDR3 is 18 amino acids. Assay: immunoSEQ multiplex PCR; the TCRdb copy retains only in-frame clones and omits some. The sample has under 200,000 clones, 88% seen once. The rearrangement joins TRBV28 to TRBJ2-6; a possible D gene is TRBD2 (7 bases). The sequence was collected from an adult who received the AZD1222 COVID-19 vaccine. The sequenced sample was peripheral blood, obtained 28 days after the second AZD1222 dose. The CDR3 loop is CASSYREGVSSGANVLTF. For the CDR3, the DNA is TGTGCCAGCAGTTATAGGGAGGGGGTGAGCTCTGGGGCCAACGTCCTGACTTTC.